This T cell receptor beta chain was sequenced for a study of patients and donors after allogeneic stem cell transplantation. The CDR3 is made up of 15 amino acids. Germline CDR1 is DFQATT and CDR2 is SNEGSKA (reference sequence). V shed 6 bases and J 5 bases; nucleotides not matched to a gene: 14. MiXCR was run by TCRdb on the RT-PCR reads, yielding one entry per CDR3 protein. This sample has tens of thousands of distinct CDR3 sequences, with around 46% found just once. The sample holds a few counts of this clonotype. Material: blood, either unsorted or a sorted T cell fraction (not recorded which). The source is a human donor who was either an allogeneic HSCT recipient or a stem cell or donor lymphocyte infusion donor (not recorded which). It is not recorded whose cells these are; they may come from a transplant donor. This rearrangement joins TRBV20-1 to TRBJ1-2; 8 bases line up with TRBD1. CDR3: CSAVTGAGSSYGYTF. In nucleotides, the CDR3 is TGCAGTGCGGTGACAGGGGCGGGAAGTTCGTATGGCTACACCTTC.